These T cell receptor beta chains were read from a single sample in a study of technical replicates of blood from several donors. The repertoire was sequenced with immunoSEQ multiplex PCR; TCRdb's copy has only in-frame clones and lacks some. The table lists roughly 60,000 clones, approximately 89% of them singletons. The specimen was PBMCs. These receptors all come from a human donor in good health. Some clones in this sample may be carry-over from other donors' samples. Both conserved end residues are part of each CDR3. The D gene is left open where the match is weak. The listing skips clone size in some rows; elsewhere it reads once, few, many or a size class.

CDR3 DNA: TGTGCCAGCAGTCGCGCGGGACAGAATAATGAAAAACTGTTTTTT; CDR3 protein: CASSRAGQNNEKLFF; J gene: TRBJ1-4; V gene: TRBV2; D gene: TRBD1; clone size: -
CDR3 DNA: TGTGCCAGCCACAGGCAGGGGGAGCGCGAGCAGTACTTC; CDR3 protein: CASHRQGEREQYF; J gene: TRBJ2-7; V gene: TRBV14; D gene: TRBD1; clone size: -
CDR3 DNA: TGTGCCAGCAGTAGACAGGGAGGCACTGAAGCTTTCTTT; CDR3 protein: CASSRQGGTEAFF; J gene: TRBJ1-1; V gene: TRBV2; D gene: TRBD1; clone size: -
CDR3 DNA: TGTGCCAGCAGCTTAGGACAGGACTACTATGGCTACACCTTC; CDR3 protein: CASSLGQDYYGYTF; J gene: TRBJ1-2; V gene: TRBV7-2; D gene: -; clone size: -
CDR3 DNA: TGTGCCAGCCTTAAAGAGGCAGTAGCCTACGAGCAGTACTTC; CDR3 protein: CASLKEAVAYEQYF; J gene: TRBJ2-7; V gene: TRBV2; D gene: -; clone size: -
CDR3 DNA: TGTGCCAGCAGTGCCCAGGGAACTAACTATGGCTACACCTTC; CDR3 protein: CASSAQGTNYGYTF; J gene: TRBJ1-2; V gene: TRBV2; D gene: -; clone size: -
CDR3 DNA: TGTGCCAGCAGCGTAGCAGCGGGAAGCCACAATGAGCAGTTCTTC; CDR3 protein: CASSVAAGSHNEQFF; J gene: TRBJ2-1; V gene: TRBV9; D gene: TRBD2; clone size: -
CDR3 DNA: TGCGCCAGCAGCTTGGGACAGAGCACAGATACGCAGTATTTT; CDR3 protein: CASSLGQSTDTQYF; J gene: TRBJ2-3; V gene: TRBV5-1; D gene: -; clone size: -
CDR3 DNA: TGTGCCAGCACTTGGGCGAGCACTGAAGCTTTCTTT; CDR3 protein: CASTWASTEAFF; J gene: TRBJ1-1; V gene: TRBV6-6; D gene: -; clone size: few
CDR3 DNA: TGCGCCAGCAGCAACACTAGCGGCCTATCCTACAATGAGCAGTTCTTC; CDR3 protein: CASSNTSGLSYNEQFF; J gene: TRBJ2-1; V gene: TRBV5-1; D gene: TRBD2; clone size: -
CDR3 DNA: TGTGCCAGCAGTTTCCAGGCGACGGCAGGGGTCTACAATGAGCAGTTCTTC; CDR3 protein: CASSFQATAGVYNEQFF; J gene: TRBJ2-1; V gene: TRBV27; D gene: -; clone size: -
CDR3 DNA: TGCGCCAGCAGCTTGGCCACAGGGGGCTACAATGAGCAGTTCTTC; CDR3 protein: CASSLATGGYNEQFF; J gene: TRBJ2-1; V gene: TRBV5-1; D gene: TRBD1; clone size: once
CDR3 DNA: TGTGCCATCTCGGACAGGAGGGATGGCTACACCTTC; CDR3 protein: CAISDRRDGYTF; J gene: TRBJ1-2; V gene: TRBV10-3; D gene: TRBD1; clone size: -
CDR3 DNA: TGTGCCAGCATAAGAGGTTACGAGCAGTACTTC; CDR3 protein: CASIRGYEQYF; J gene: TRBJ2-7; V gene: TRBV28; D gene: -; clone size: once
CDR3 DNA: TGTGCCAGAAGATGGCGAGGGTACAGGGAGATGATAGATACGCAGTATTTT; CDR3 protein: CARRWRGYREMIDTQYF; J gene: TRBJ2-3; V gene: TRBV27; D gene: -; clone size: -
CDR3 DNA: TGTGCCAGCAGTCCCCGAGAAGGGGCATCACGGCAGCCCCAGCATTTT; CDR3 protein: CASSPREGASRQPQHF; J gene: TRBJ1-5; V gene: TRBV2; D gene: -; clone size: once
CDR3 DNA: TGTGCCAGCAGCTTAACCACCTCAATTGGCCCTAGCACAGATACGCAGTATTTT; CDR3 protein: CASSLTTSIGPSTDTQYF; J gene: TRBJ2-3; V gene: TRBV7-9; D gene: -; clone size: once
CDR3 DNA: TGTGCCATCAGTGACAGCGGGGGGGCGGCTGAGCAGTTCTTC; CDR3 protein: CAISDSGGAAEQFF; J gene: TRBJ2-1; V gene: TRBV10-3; D gene: TRBD2; clone size: -
CDR3 DNA: TGCGCCAGCAGCGTGGCGGGCAGGGGGAACACTGAAGCTTTCTTT; CDR3 protein: CASSVAGRGNTEAFF; J gene: TRBJ1-1; V gene: TRBV5-1; D gene: -; clone size: once
CDR3 DNA: TGTGCCAGCAGCCCCACACATACAAACACTGAAGCTTTCTTT; CDR3 protein: CASSPTHTNTEAFF; J gene: TRBJ1-1; V gene: TRBV7-9; D gene: -; clone size: -
CDR3 DNA: TGTGCTAGTGGTTCCCCCCTGACTAGCGGGGGGGCGGATACGCAGTATTTT; CDR3 protein: CASGSPLTSGGADTQYF; J gene: TRBJ2-3; V gene: TRBV12-5; D gene: TRBD2; clone size: -
CDR3 DNA: TGCGCCAGCAGCCAAGTTGGGACAGCCCGTTACGAGCAGTACTTC; CDR3 protein: CASSQVGTARYEQYF; J gene: TRBJ2-7; V gene: TRBV4-1; D gene: TRBD1; clone size: -
CDR3 DNA: TGTGCCAGCAGCTTAGCGGGGGGGCCTGCAGATACGCAGTATTTT; CDR3 protein: CASSLAGGPADTQYF; J gene: TRBJ2-3; V gene: TRBV5-6; D gene: TRBD2; clone size: -
CDR3 DNA: TGTGCCACCAGCAGGACTAGCGGGGGGAGTAATGAGCAGTTCTTC; CDR3 protein: CATSRTSGGSNEQFF; J gene: TRBJ2-1; V gene: TRBV15; D gene: TRBD2; clone size: -
CDR3 DNA: TGTGCCAGCAGCCAAGAGGGAAGGGGCCAAGAGACCCAGTACTTC; CDR3 protein: CASSQEGRGQETQYF; J gene: TRBJ2-5; V gene: TRBV4-2; D gene: -; clone size: -
CDR3 DNA: TGTGCCAGCAGTCTCTACCCAGACCCTCAGGCCCTAGCGGTTACGGGGGAGCAGTACTTC; CDR3 protein: CASSLYPDPQALAVTGEQYF; J gene: TRBJ2-7; V gene: TRBV27; D gene: TRBD2; clone size: -
CDR3 DNA: TGTGCCAGCAGCCGGGGGGCGGACATTAACTATGGCTACACCTTC; CDR3 protein: CASSRGADINYGYTF; J gene: TRBJ1-2; V gene: TRBV5-5; D gene: -; clone size: -
CDR3 DNA: TGTGCCAGCAGCCAAGACAGGGGCCACTATGGCTACACCTTC; CDR3 protein: CASSQDRGHYGYTF; J gene: TRBJ1-2; V gene: TRBV5-4; D gene: TRBD1; clone size: -
CDR3 DNA: TGCGCCAGCAGTGAGTCGACAGGGGCGAAGAACACTGAAGCTTTCTTT; CDR3 protein: CASSESTGAKNTEAFF; J gene: TRBJ1-1; V gene: TRBV10-1; D gene: TRBD1; clone size: -
CDR3 DNA: TGTGCCAGCAGCTTTTTCGGGGTGCAAAATACTGAAGCTTTCTTT; CDR3 protein: CASSFFGVQNTEAFF; J gene: TRBJ1-1; V gene: TRBV7-3; D gene: -; clone size: -
CDR3 DNA: TGTGCCAGCAGCTTAGGGGGGACTAACAATGAGCAGTTCTTC; CDR3 protein: CASSLGGTNNEQFF; J gene: TRBJ2-1; V gene: TRBV11-2; D gene: TRBD2; clone size: few
CDR3 DNA: TGTGCCTGGACAGGAGGGTACCAAGAGACCCAGTACTTC; CDR3 protein: CAWTGGYQETQYF; J gene: TRBJ2-5; V gene: TRBV30; D gene: -; clone size: -
CDR3 DNA: TGTGCCAGCGGGGGGGGGCTCTATGGCTACACCTTC; CDR3 protein: CASGGGLYGYTF; J gene: TRBJ1-2; V gene: TRBV7-2; D gene: -; clone size: -
CDR3 DNA: TGCGCCAGCAGCTTGCAAGCGGGAGCGCGCCGGGGTGAGACCCAGTACTTC; CDR3 protein: CASSLQAGARRGETQYF; J gene: TRBJ2-5; V gene: TRBV5-1; D gene: TRBD2; clone size: -
CDR3 DNA: TGTGCCAGCAGTCCATCAACAGGAATTTCCGTCTACGAGCAGTACTTC; CDR3 protein: CASSPSTGISVYEQYF; J gene: TRBJ2-7; V gene: TRBV28; D gene: -; clone size: -
CDR3 DNA: TGTGCCACCAGCATAGGACAGGGGGACAATGGCTACACCTTC; CDR3 protein: CATSIGQGDNGYTF; J gene: TRBJ1-2; V gene: TRBV15; D gene: TRBD1; clone size: -
CDR3 DNA: TGTGCCACCGGGTTCGGGACTGGAAACACCATATATTTT; CDR3 protein: CATGFGTGNTIYF; J gene: TRBJ1-3; V gene: TRBV7-9; D gene: -; clone size: -
CDR3 DNA: TGTGCCAGCAAACTGGCGGGGGACACAGATACGCAGTATTTT; CDR3 protein: CASKLAGDTDTQYF; J gene: TRBJ2-3; V gene: TRBV4-2; D gene: TRBD2; clone size: -
CDR3 DNA: TGCAGCGTCGCCCAGGGGAACACTGAAGCTTTCTTT; CDR3 protein: CSVAQGNTEAFF; J gene: TRBJ1-1; V gene: TRBV29-1; D gene: -; clone size: -
CDR3 DNA: TGTGCCAGCTCACCGGGACAGGCTAACACTGAAGCTTTCTTT; CDR3 protein: CASSPGQANTEAFF; J gene: TRBJ1-1; V gene: TRBV18; D gene: TRBD1; clone size: -
CDR3 DNA: TGTGCCTGGAGTAGGGACAGGGGTCTTTACGAGCAGTACTTC; CDR3 protein: CAWSRDRGLYEQYF; J gene: TRBJ2-7; V gene: TRBV30; D gene: TRBD1; clone size: -
CDR3 DNA: TGTGCCAGCAGCTTGGCCGGACTAGCGGGATACGAGCAGTACTTC; CDR3 protein: CASSLAGLAGYEQYF; J gene: TRBJ2-7; V gene: TRBV5-4; D gene: TRBD2; clone size: -
CDR3 DNA: TGCGCCAGCAGCCAAGAAGGAACTAGCGCTACCTACGAGCAGTACTTC; CDR3 protein: CASSQEGTSATYEQYF; J gene: TRBJ2-7; V gene: TRBV4-1; D gene: TRBD2; clone size: -
CDR3 DNA: TGTGCCATCAGAAACAGGGTTGAGCACACTGAAGCTTTCTTT; CDR3 protein: CAIRNRVEHTEAFF; J gene: TRBJ1-1; V gene: TRBV10-3; D gene: -; clone size: -
CDR3 DNA: TGTGCCTGGAGAGACGGGAAGAGTGAAAAACTGTTTTTT; CDR3 protein: CAWRDGKSEKLFF; J gene: TRBJ1-4; V gene: TRBV30; D gene: -; clone size: few
CDR3 DNA: TGTGCCAGCAGCTTATCCCTAGCGTATTCTTCCTACGAGCAGTACTTC; CDR3 protein: CASSLSLAYSSYEQYF; J gene: TRBJ2-7; V gene: TRBV7-8; D gene: -; clone size: -
CDR3 DNA: TGTGCCAGCAGCTCCCGTGGGCAGGGGATAGAGACCCAGTACTTC; CDR3 protein: CASSSRGQGIETQYF; J gene: TRBJ2-5; V gene: TRBV7-7; D gene: -; clone size: -
CDR3 DNA: TGTGCCATCAGTGAGTCGGCTGGCTACACCTTC; CDR3 protein: CAISESAGYTF; J gene: TRBJ1-2; V gene: TRBV10-3; D gene: -; clone size: -
CDR3 DNA: TGTGCCATCAAAATGGCCGACACTGAAGCTTTCTTT; CDR3 protein: CAIKMADTEAFF; J gene: TRBJ1-1; V gene: TRBV10-3; D gene: -; clone size: -
CDR3 DNA: TGTGCCAGCAGCTTGGATAGAGCCGTTTCTGGAAACACCATATATTTT; CDR3 protein: CASSLDRAVSGNTIYF; J gene: TRBJ1-3; V gene: TRBV5-6; D gene: -; clone size: -
CDR3 DNA: TGTGCCAGCAGCCATCAGACTAGCGCAGGCGCAAGCTCCTACGAGCAGTACTTC; CDR3 protein: CASSHQTSAGASSYEQYF; J gene: TRBJ2-7; V gene: TRBV4-2; D gene: TRBD2; clone size: -
CDR3 DNA: TGCGCCAGCAGCCAAGAGATGCCAGGCCCCTACGAGCAGTACTTC; CDR3 protein: CASSQEMPGPYEQYF; J gene: TRBJ2-7; V gene: TRBV4-3; D gene: -; clone size: -
CDR3 DNA: TGTGCCTGGAGTGTACTTGGGAGGGGGGAGCTTGAGCAGTTCTTC; CDR3 protein: CAWSVLGRGELEQFF; J gene: TRBJ2-1; V gene: TRBV30; D gene: -; clone size: -
CDR3 DNA: TGTGCCAGCAGTGCGGGGCCCATCCGGGCGGGGCAGAATGAGCAGTTCTTC; CDR3 protein: CASSAGPIRAGQNEQFF; J gene: TRBJ2-1; V gene: TRBV6-1; D gene: -; clone size: -
CDR3 DNA: TGTGCCAGCAGCCGAGGGTATTCAGCCTACGAGCAGTACTTC; CDR3 protein: CASSRGYSAYEQYF; J gene: TRBJ2-7; V gene: TRBV5-5; D gene: -; clone size: -